The 8 T cell receptor beta chains below come from one sample, sequenced in a study of T cells in Graves' hyperthyroidism and ophthalmopathy. RNA transcripts yielded amplified TCR beta CDR3 regions. Researchers ran a first-round RT-PCR on the TCR CDR3 using the HTBI primer set. Each CDR3 protein is one row after TCRdb ran MiXCR on the multiplex PCR reads. The sample includes some 490,000 distinct CDR3 sequences, approximately 23% of them seen just once. The sample comprised blood. These receptors originate from a woman aged 70 to 79 with Graves' ophthalmopathy.

This clonotype was seen a handful of times. The J gene is TRBJ2-1, the V gene TRBV7-2; a possible D gene is TRBD1 (6 bases). V gave up 2 bases and J gave up 2 bases, with 7 bases separating them. The CDR3 consists of 14 residues. The germline CDR1 and CDR2 sequences are SGHTA and FQGNSA. CDR3 sequence: CASSLRQAYNEQFF. The CDR3 nucleotides are TGTGCCAGCAGCTTAAGACAGGCCTACAATGAGCAGTTCTTC.

The chain is built from TRBV6-6 and TRBJ2-7; no firm D call. Germline loops: CDR1 MNHNY, CDR2 SVGAGI (reference sequence). The ends were cut back, 0 bases at V and 6 bases at J, with 9 bases in the middle. The CDR3 extends over 13 amino acids. CDR3 nucleotides: TGTGCCAGCAGTTACTCGGGAAGGCTCGAGCAGTACTTC. Protein product: CASSYSGRLEQYF.

In this sample, this clonotype turned up many times. The CDR3, as DNA: TGTGCCAGCAGTTACCAGGGGGCGGACATTCAGTACTTC. Its protein product is CASSYQGADIQYF. The J gene is TRBJ2-4, the V gene TRBV12-3 or TRBV12-4; TRBD1 matches at 8 bases. Germline trimming cut 4 bases from V and 8 bases from J; bases unmatched to any gene: 4. The CDR3 is 13 residues long.

This rearrangement joins TRBV7-9 to TRBJ2-3; 10 bases fit TRBD2. Per germline, CDR1 SEHNR and CDR2 FQNEAQ (reference sequence). The V gene end was trimmed by 5 bases and the J gene end by 4 bases; junction bases not matched to a gene: 12. The length of the CDR3 is 17 residues. CDR3 residues: CASSLGELAGVADTQYF. In nucleotides, the CDR3 is TGTGCCAGCAGCCTTGGGGAGCTAGCGGGAGTGGCAGATACGCAGTATTTT.

This clonotype was counted only a few times. The chain links TRBV5-1 to TRBJ2-7; no reliable D call. The germline gives CDR1 SGHRS, CDR2 YFSETQ. V was cut by 4 bases and J by 5 bases, with 13 bases left in between. CDR3 length: 13 residues. Here the CDR3 DNA reads TGCGCCAGCAGCGCAGGTGTGGCAAACGAGCAGTACTTC. Its translation: CASSAGVANEQYF. The full variable domain, completed using reference TRBV5-1 and TRBJ2-7, is KAGVTQTPRYLIKTRGQQVTLSCSPISGHRSVSWYQQTPGQGLQFLFEYFSETQRNKGNFPGRFSGRQFSNSRSEMNVSTLELGDSALYLCASSAGVANEQYFGPGTRLTVT.

The chain links TRBV18 to TRBJ1-5; TRBD1 is a possible D gene (5 bases). Germline V gene sequence: CDR1 KGHSH, CDR2 LQKENI. V lost 0 bases, J lost 7 bases, and 10 bases lay in between. This CDR3 is 14 amino acids long. CDR3 in DNA: TGTGCCAGCTCACCACCGGGGGTTGTGCAGCCCCAGCATTTT. This encodes CASSPPGVVQPQHF.

There are a few counts of this clonotype. The chain couples TRBV5-1 to TRBJ1-1; possibly TRBD1 for D (6 bases). Germline assignment: CDR1 SGHRS and CDR2 YFSETQ. Trimming pared 3 bases from V and 5 bases from J, leaving 14 bases between. The CDR3 loop spans 14 amino acids. CDR3 residues: CASSSNRVKTEAFF. DNA for the CDR3: TGCGCCAGCAGCTCCAACAGGGTTAAGACTGAAGCTTTCTTT.

This clonotype was seen more than once but under ten times. The chain carries TRBV2 and TRBJ2-5; D gene ambiguous. This CDR3 is 13 amino acids long. Trimming shortened V by 1 base and J by 11 bases, and 14 bases separated the two germline ends. Germline V lookup: CDR1 SNHLY, CDR2 FYNNEI. The CDR3 bases are TGTGCCAGCAGTGAAGAGGGTAGAAACGTTCAGTACTTC. Its protein product is CASSEEGRNVQYF. Full variable domain (rest looked up from reference TRBV2 and TRBJ2-5): EPEVTQTPSHQVTQMGQEVILRCVPISNHLYFYWYRQILGQKVEFLVSFYNNEISEKSEIFDDQFSVERPDGSNFTLKIRSTKLEDSAMYFCASSEEGRNVQYFGPGTRLLVL.